The clone carrying this T cell receptor beta chain appeared a few times. Its antigen is not identified. Next came a second PCR, run for roughly 6 to 11 cycles, which used a sample-barcoded 5' primer along with a J-beta primer mix. MiXCR, run by TCRdb on the 5' RACE reads, gives a single entry per CDR3 protein. The data contain fewer than 1,000,000 distinct CDR3 sequences, about 42% of them seen just once; the ten biggest clones take up nearly 20%. CDR3 length equals 13 residues. The ends were cut back, 6 bases at V and 8 bases at J, with 19 bases in the middle. Germline V gene data show CDR1 as SQVTM and CDR2 as ANQGSEA. This entry belongs to a study of blood T cells in healthy people across ages. Caucasian individuals from Russia who were healthy and aged roughly 6 to 95 acted as donors. Overall study findings and caveats: Not knowing donor CMV status may have confounded expanded clonotype changes. Getting older went along with TCR beta diversity per million T cells dropping roughly linearly.

The V call is TRBV29-1, the J call TRBJ1-2, with D unclear. This clonotype originated in a man in his sixties in good health. The sequencing sample was made of blood. CDR3 coding DNA: TGCAGCGTAGTTTTTGAGGGTCGGGGAGGCTACACCTTC. It is translated as CSVVFEGRGGYTF.